Sequencing of this TCR beta chain was carried out in a study of T-cell reconstitution after alpha-beta-depleted transplantation in children. TCRbeta library construction was performed incorporating unique molecular identifiers. TCRdb reprocessed the PCR reads with MiXCR, giving one entry per CDR3 protein. The profile shows about 200,000 distinct CDR3 sequences, about 14% of them singletons. The trim removed 2 bases at V and 0 bases at J, leaving 13 bases unmatched. The CDR3 is made up of 19 amino acids. Per the germline V gene, CDR1 is DFQATT and CDR2 is SNEGSKA (reference sequence). The chain recombines TRBV20-1 with TRBJ2-3, with 11 nucleotides matching TRBD2. The clonotype comes from a human donor who donated a stem cell graft to a child with acute lymphoblastic leukemia. Sequenced material: PBMCs from the stem cell graft donor, taken from the stem cell graft. CDR3 sequence: CSARYGTSGSYESTDTQYF. The DNA for the CDR3 is TGCAGTGCTAGATACGGCACTAGCGGGAGTTATGAAAGCACAGATACGCAGTATTTT.